This entry lists 25 T cell receptor beta chains sequenced from one sample in a study of T cell responses to AZD1222 COVID-19 vaccine. Measured with immunoSEQ multiplex PCR; TCRdb has only the in-frame clones, and not every one. The sample shows about 180,000 clones, roughly 88% of them seen only once. This specimen consisted of peripheral blood, obtained on day 0 of AZD1222 vaccination. The receptors here all came from an adult in good health.

The V and J genes are TRBV19 and TRBJ2-7; D perhaps matches TRBD2 (6 bases). The germline CDR1 and CDR2 sequences are LNHDA and SQIVND (reference sequence). The CDR3 is made up of 15 amino acids. Trimming cost V 4 bases and J 3 bases, with 16 bases left between them. This CDR3 reads CASSTVGGAGYEQYF. The CDR3, as DNA: TGTGCCAGTAGTACCGTTGGAGGAGCGGGCTACGAGCAGTACTTC.

The chain couples TRBV3-1 (or the pseudogene TRBV3-2) to TRBJ1-6; perhaps TRBD1 as D (6 bases). The CDR3 is made up of 15 amino acids. In germline, CDR1 is LGHDT, CDR2 YNNKEL (reference sequence). The V end was cut by 4 bases, the J end by 6 bases, with 13 bases between. Here the CDR3 reads CASSLVDSFNSPLHF. The CDR3 DNA sequence: TGTGCCAGCAGCCTTGTGGACAGTTTTAATTCACCCCTCCACTTT.

The genes are TRBV5-1 and TRBJ2-5; 8 bases match TRBD1. V was pared by 3 bases and J by 6 bases, with 16 bases of the junction left unmatched. This CDR3 region has 17 residues. The germline V gene encodes CDR1 SGHRS and CDR2 YFSETQ. The CDR3, as DNA: TGCGCCAGCAGCTCCCTGACCGTTAGGACAGGGCAACAGACCCAGTACTTC. It translates to CASSSLTVRTGQQTQYF.

The chain couples TRBV29-1 to TRBJ1-1, with a possible D match to TRBD1 (5 bases). The CDR3 has 14 residues. Germline V gene data show CDR1 as SQVTM and CDR2 as ANQGSEA. V lost 0 bases to trimming and J lost 5 bases, with 13 bases between them. The chain's CDR3 is CSVEEAGWGTEAFF. CDR3 DNA: TGCAGCGTTGAAGAGGCAGGGTGGGGGACTGAAGCTTTCTTT.

V and J are TRBV5-5 and TRBJ1-2; possibly TRBD1 for D (6 bases). The germline gives CDR1 SGHKS, CDR2 YYEKEE (reference sequence). V lost 4 bases and J lost 13, with 14 bases in between. The CDR3 loop spans 11 amino acids. CDR3 nucleotides: TGTGCCAGCAGCAAGAGGGGGAAAGGCACCTTC. Translating gives CASSKRGKGTF.

This chain uses TRBV5-8 with TRBJ2-2; either TRBD1 or TRBD2 may fit D (6 bases each). The CDR3 is 16 residues long. CDR1 is SGHTS, CDR2 YDEGEE, per germline. The germline V and J ends were trimmed by 0 bases and 4 bases, with 13 bases remaining between them. CDR3 sequence reads: CASSLEGGEITGELFF. The CDR3 nucleotides read TGTGCCAGCAGCTTGGAGGGGGGCGAGATCACCGGGGAGCTGTTTTTT.

This rearrangement joins TRBV4-1 to TRBJ1-1; D remains ambiguous. The CDR3 has 14 amino acids. Looked up from germline, CDR1 is MGHRA and CDR2 is YSYEKL. The germline V and J ends were trimmed by 0 bases and 5 bases, with 10 bases remaining between them. The CDR3 protein is CASSQEMVDTEAFF. CDR3 DNA sequence: TGCGCCAGCAGCCAAGAAATGGTGGATACTGAAGCTTTCTTT.

The gene calls are TRBV29-1 and TRBJ1-5, with TRBD1 identical over 10 bases. V shed 3 bases and J 10 bases; nucleotides not matched to a gene: 6. Germline CDR1 is SQVTM and CDR2 is ANQGSEA. There are 13 residues in the CDR3. CDR3: CSVEETGGYPQHF. For the CDR3, the DNA is TGCAGCGTTGAGGAGACAGGGGGCTATCCCCAGCATTTT.

The J gene is TRBJ1-2, the V gene TRBV4-2, with unresolved D. CDR3 length equals 14 residues. Germline V lookup: CDR1 LGHNA, CDR2 YNFKEQ. Trimming took 0 bases from V and 5 from J, leaving 10 bases between them. The DNA for the CDR3 is TGTGCCAGCAGCCAAGATCGCACGGCTTATGGCTACACCTTC. It translates to CASSQDRTAYGYTF.

This clone has more than one count but fewer than ten. The V and J genes are TRBV6-2 or TRBV6-3 and TRBJ1-2; D remains unclear. Germline V gives CDR1 MNHEY, CDR2 SVGEGT. V was cut by 0 bases and J by 10 bases, with 15 bases left in between. CDR3 length: 14 residues. The CDR3 loop reads CASSYSGPNGDYTF. The DNA of the CDR3 is TGTGCCAGCAGTTACTCAGGGCCAAACGGCGACTACACCTTC.

The chain couples TRBV6-5 to TRBJ1-1; TRBD1 matches 8 bases. CDR1 MNHEY and CDR2 SVGAGI come from the germline V gene. The CDR3 has 14 amino acids. Unmatched junction bases numbered 3, after V lost 5 bases and J lost 1 base. The CDR3 DNA follows: TGTGCCAGCAGTACCGGGACAGGGAACACTGAAGCTTTCTTT. Translating it yields CASSTGTGNTEAFF.

This clone was seen once. This chain links TRBV28 with TRBJ2-3; D is ambiguous. The CDR3 runs 14 residues. From germline, CDR1 is MDHEN and CDR2 SYDVKM. Trimming removed 1 base at V and 5 bases at J, with 10 bases between. The CDR3 region has the DNA TGTGCCAGCAGTTTATTTAATCCGGGAGATACGCAGTATTTT. Amino acids: CASSLFNPGDTQYF.

The CDR3 is CASSLQSGGRDTQYF. In DNA, the CDR3 is TGTGCCAGCAGCCTTCAGAGCGGGGGTCGAGATACGCAGTATTTT. The genes are TRBV9 and TRBJ2-3; TRBD2 aligns across 8 bases. CDR3 size: 15 residues. Trimming took 4 bases from V and 5 from J; bases not matched to a gene: 9. The germline V gene has CDR1 SGDLS and CDR2 YYNGEE.

The gene calls are TRBV9 and TRBJ1-1, with 7 bases identical to TRBD1. The CDR3 consists of 15 residues. V trimming: 3 bases; J trimming: 2 bases; junction bases outside the gene matches: 7. The germline V gene has CDR1 SGDLS and CDR2 YYNGEE. The CDR3 DNA sequence: TGTGCCAGCAGCGGGGGACAGAGCATAAACACTGAAGCTTTCTTT. Translation: CASSGGQSINTEAFF. Full variable domain (outside the CDR3, taken from reference TRBV9 and TRBJ1-1): DSGVTQTPKHLITATGQRVTLRCSPRSGDLSVYWYQQSLDQGLQFLIQYYNGEERAKGNILERFSAQQFPDLHSELNLSSLELGDSALYFCASSGGQSINTEAFFGQGTRLTVV.

This clone was observed a single time. The chain combines TRBV13 with TRBJ2-3; TRBD1 might be the D (6 bases). The length of the CDR3 is 15 residues. Trimming removed 3 bases at V and 12 bases at J, with 22 bases between. CDR1 PRHDT and CDR2 FYEKMQ come from the germline V gene (reference sequence). DNA of the CDR3: TGTGCCAGCAGCTTGGCTCCTCCAGGACAGCCGACACAGTATTTT. The encoded protein is CASSLAPPGQPTQYF.

This chain uses TRBV18 with TRBJ2-7; D possibly corresponds to TRBD1 (6 bases). The germline V gene has CDR1 KGHSH and CDR2 LQKENI. This CDR3 region has 14 residues. Deletions cut 5 bases from V and 5 bases from J, with 16 bases between. The chain's CDR3 is CASSVSGTSDEQYF. The CDR3 DNA is TGTGCCAGCTCAGTATCCGGGACATCCGACGAGCAGTACTTC.

The CDR3 DNA follows: TGTGCTAGTGGTTTGGTACTGAATAAGGCGGTTACGCAGTATTTT. It encodes CASGLVLNKAVTQYF. The V and J genes are TRBV12-5 and TRBJ2-3; D not certain. The CDR3 runs to 15 residues. The ends were cut back, 0 bases at V and 8 bases at J, with 15 bases in the middle. In germline, CDR1 is LGHNT, CDR2 FRNRAP. Based on the CDR3 plus reference TRBV12-5 and TRBJ2-3, the full variable domain is DARVTQTPRHKVTEMGQEVTMRCQPILGHNTVFWYRQTMMQGLELLAYFRNRAPLDDSGMPKDRFSAEMPDATLATLKIQPSEPRDSAVYFCASGLVLNKAVTQYFGPGTRLTVL.

The chain employs TRBV4-3 and TRBJ1-2; D gene ambiguous. The germline V gene has CDR1 LGHNA and CDR2 YSLEER. The CDR3 runs to 12 residues. Trimming cost V 0 bases and J 7 bases, with 6 bases left between them. This CDR3 is CASSQEGRGYTF. As DNA, the CDR3 is TGCGCCAGCAGCCAAGAGGGCCGTGGCTACACCTTC.

The V call is TRBV6-5, the J call TRBJ2-7, with D maybe TRBD1 (6 bases). This CDR3 is built from 14 residues. Germline CDR1 is MNHEY and CDR2 is SVGAGI. V was pared by 6 bases and J by 6 bases, with 18 bases between. The CDR3 sequence: CASSNRDTLSEQYF. The CDR3 bases are TGTGCCAGCAGCAACAGGGACACCCTCTCCGAGCAGTACTTC.

The chain employs TRBV24-1 and TRBJ2-5; 10 bases line up with TRBD1. Looked up from germline, CDR1 is KGHDR and CDR2 is SFDVKD. The CDR3 contains 15 residues. Trimming at V came to 3 bases and at J to 5 bases, leaving 5 bases not matched to a gene. The CDR3 loop reads CATSDRDRGRETQYF. The CDR3 DNA sequence: TGTGCCACCAGTGATCGAGACAGGGGGCGGGAGACCCAGTACTTC.

In its sample, this clone was seen once. The rearrangement joins TRBV3-1 (or the pseudogene TRBV3-2) to TRBJ2-3; D unresolved. The CDR3 consists of 16 residues. CDR1 and CDR2 (germline): LGHDT, YNNKEL (reference sequence). Trimming shortened V by 4 bases and J by 2 bases, and 16 bases separated the two germline ends. The CDR3 protein is CASSPLGQTYTDTQYF. The CDR3 DNA sequence: TGTGCCAGCAGCCCCCTCGGCCAGACCTACACAGATACGCAGTATTTT.

In DNA, the CDR3 is TGTGCCAGCAGCTTAGCCAGGGCCCTGGATGAGCAGTTCTTC. It translates to CASSLARALDEQFF. The chain joins TRBV11-2 to TRBJ2-1; maybe TRBD1 (5 bases). Germline loops: CDR1 SGHAT, CDR2 FQNNGV. This CDR3 comprises 14 residues. V was trimmed by 1 base and J by 8 bases, leaving 12 bases between them.

This rearrangement joins TRBV3-1 (or the pseudogene TRBV3-2) to TRBJ2-7; possibly TRBD1 for D (6 bases). CDR1 LGHDT and CDR2 YNNKEL come from the germline V gene (reference sequence). With 1 base removed from V and 2 bases from J, the gap between germline ends came to 9 bases. The CDR3 covers 14 residues. The CDR3, as DNA: TGTGCCAGCAGCCAAGTCAGGGGTCCCTACGAGCAGTACTTC. This codes for CASSQVRGPYEQYF.

The chain uses TRBV5-5 and TRBJ2-1; no clear D. Germline V CDR1 and CDR2: SGHKS, YYEKEE (reference sequence). This CDR3 is built from 14 residues. The V gene lost 3 bases and the J gene lost 0 bases, with 7 bases spanning the gap. The CDR3 DNA sequence: TGTGCCAGCAGCTCACCTAGCTCCTACAATGAGCAGTTCTTC. Its translation is CASSSPSSYNEQFF.

The chain combines TRBV29-1 with TRBJ2-3; D could derive from TRBD1 or TRBD2 (8 bases each). The CDR3 runs 14 residues. The V gene's germline CDR1 is SQVTM and CDR2 ANQGSEA. V was trimmed by 7 bases and J by 6 bases, leaving 20 bases between them. CDR3: CSARGGTGRDTQYF. The CDR3 nucleotides read TGCAGCGCCCGGGGGGGGACAGGTCGTGATACGCAGTATTTT.